Each of the 2 T cell receptor beta chains below was sequenced from the same sample in a study of control samples from healthy donors and cancer patients. Clones were read by immunoSEQ multiplex PCR, and TCRdb kept only the in-frame ones, dropping some. The sample gives more than 95,000 clones, approximately 87% of which show up once; 2.9% is in the top ten. Sequenced material: blood. Receptors originate from a man aged 55 to 69 in good health.

V and J are TRBV7-2 and TRBJ1-5; no definite D call. Trimming took off 1 base at V and 9 bases at J, with 13 bases between the two ends. The germline V gene encodes CDR1 SGHTA and CDR2 FQGNSA. CDR3 length: 14 residues. CDR3: CASSLVSMVGPQHF. Written as DNA, the CDR3 is TGTGCCAGCAGCTTAGTCTCGATGGTTGGGCCCCAGCATTTT.

This clone has a single count. The genes are TRBV3-1 (or the pseudogene TRBV3-2) and TRBJ1-1; D unclear. Germline CDR1 and CDR2: LGHDT and YNNKEL (reference sequence). The CDR3 is 15 residues long. Deletions cut 4 bases from V and 4 bases from J, with 16 bases between. CDR3: CASSLLGLSGTEAFF. CDR3 nucleotides: TGTGCCAGCAGCCTCCTCGGTCTCTCTGGCACTGAAGCTTTCTTT.